This is a list of T cell receptor beta chains from one sample in a study of T cell changes during pregnancy in multiple sclerosis. Sequencing used immunoSEQ multiplex PCR; TCRdb keeps in-frame clones, though not all of them. Found here are over 50,000 clones, 88% of them singletons; the top ten hold less than 2%. The sample consisted of peripheral blood, taken in the first trimester of pregnancy. The receptor set was obtained from a female donor with multiple sclerosis, enrolled in a pregnancy study. Each CDR3 is given with its conserved first and last residue. Fields, in order: clone size, V gene, D gene, J gene, CDR3 protein, CDR3 DNA. The D gene is left open where the match is weak. For some rows the clone size is stated as once, few or many, or as a class when expanded; others skip it.

>.|TRBV4-1|TRBD1|TRBJ1-2
CASRPIGQGSKRGYTF
TGCGCCAGCAGGCCAATAGGACAGGGGAGTAAAAGGGGCTACACCTTC
>.|TRBV7-2|.|TRBJ1-5
CASSLSRGVNQPQHF
TGTGCCAGCAGCTTAAGCAGGGGAGTGAATCAGCCCCAGCATTTT
>.|TRBV5-8|TRBD2|TRBJ2-1
CASSPGTSGYNEQFF
TGTGCCAGCAGCCCAGGGACTAGCGGATACAATGAGCAGTTCTTC
>.|TRBV9|.|TRBJ2-1
CASSARERLSNEQFF
TGTGCCAGCAGCGCCCGAGAACGACTTTCCAATGAGCAGTTCTTC
>.|TRBV14|.|TRBJ1-3
CASSREEGNTIYF
TGTGCCAGCAGCCGGGAGGAGGGAAACACCATATATTTT
>.|TRBV2|TRBD2|TRBJ2-7
CASKAGRAIYSTYEQYF
TGTGCCAGCAAGGCAGGGAGGGCGATATACTCAACCTACGAGCAGTACTTC
>once|TRBV5-1|.|TRBJ2-1
CASKLAASYNEQFF
TGCGCCAGCAAATTAGCGGCCTCGTACAATGAGCAGTTCTTC
>.|TRBV4-3|TRBD1|TRBJ2-5
CASSQSITGGPQETQYF
TGCGCCAGCAGCCAATCGATAACAGGGGGCCCACAAGAGACCCAGTACTTC
>.|TRBV19|.|TRBJ1-4
CATEGGQGPHEKLFF
TGTGCCACCGAAGGAGGGCAGGGCCCTCATGAAAAACTGTTTTTT
>.|TRBV7-2|TRBD1|TRBJ2-2
CASSSGQGFTGELFF
TGTGCCAGCAGCTCCGGACAGGGGTTCACCGGGGAGCTGTTTTTT
>.|TRBV28|TRBD1|TRBJ2-7
CASRGPQGTGGWDEQYF
TGTGCCAGCAGAGGGCCCCAAGGTACAGGGGGTTGGGACGAGCAGTACTTC
>.|TRBV14|TRBD2|TRBJ2-7
CASSQGLAGSEQYF
TGTGCCAGCAGCCAAGGCCTAGCGGGATCCGAGCAGTACTTC
>.|TRBV30|TRBD2|TRBJ2-5
CAWKGLAGGSTYQETQYF
TGTGCCTGGAAAGGACTAGCGGGAGGTTCCACGTATCAAGAGACCCAGTACTTC
>.|TRBV5-1|TRBD2|TRBJ2-1
CASSLGGSTYNEQFF
TGCGCCAGCAGCTTAGGCGGGAGTACGTACAATGAGCAGTTCTTC
>.|TRBV2|TRBD2|TRBJ2-5
CASRAGLAEQETQYF
TGTGCCAGCAGGGCAGGACTAGCGGAACAAGAGACCCAGTACTTC
>.|TRBV7-2|.|TRBJ2-5
CASSPSDYGTGTQYF
TGTGCCAGCAGCCCATCAGACTACGGTACCGGGACCCAGTACTTC
>.|TRBV7-9|TRBD1|TRBJ2-7
CASSNNGQGSSYEQYF
TGTGCCAGCAGCAACAATGGACAGGGGAGCTCCTACGAGCAGTACTTC
>.|TRBV4-1|.|TRBJ1-1
CASSHRPGNTEAFF
TGCGCCAGCAGCCACAGGCCCGGGAACACTGAAGCTTTCTTT
>once|TRBV6-1|.|TRBJ2-7
CASTPTEYEQYF
TGTGCCAGCACCCCCACAGAGTACGAGCAGTACTTC
>.|TRBV7-8|TRBD2|TRBJ2-2
CASSLPSGRAGELFF
TGTGCCAGCAGCTTACCTAGCGGGAGGGCCGGGGAGCTGTTTTTT
>once|TRBV7-9|TRBD1|TRBJ1-2
CASNQGGLYGGYTF
TGTGCCAGCAACCAAGGGGGCCTCTATGGAGGCTACACCTTC
>.|TRBV5-1|.|TRBJ1-1
CASSLDPGQNTEAFF
TGCGCCAGCAGCTTGGATCCAGGGCAGAACACTGAAGCTTTCTTT
>.|TRBV5-6|TRBD2|TRBJ2-2
CASSSSLTSGHTGELFF
TGTGCCAGCAGCTCCTCTTTGACTAGCGGGCACACCGGGGAGCTGTTTTTT
>.|TRBV12-5|TRBD2|TRBJ2-1
CASGAGREYNEQFF
TGTGCTAGTGGTGCCGGGAGGGAATACAATGAGCAGTTCTTC
>.|TRBV23-1|TRBD1|TRBJ2-6
CASSLQGQGSSGANVLTF
TGCGCCAGCAGTCTACAGGGACAGGGGAGCTCTGGGGCCAACGTCCTGACTTTC
>.|TRBV25-1|TRBD1|TRBJ2-2
CASRPDRGNTGELFF
TGTGCCAGCAGACCTGACAGGGGGAACACCGGGGAGCTGTTTTTT
>.|TRBV12-5|.|TRBJ1-1
CASGSRTENTEAFF
TGTGCTAGTGGTTCCCGGACAGAAAACACTGAAGCTTTCTTT
>.|TRBV7-2|TRBD2|TRBJ2-1
CASSPRGGGSYNEQFF
TGTGCCAGCAGCCCGCGGGGCGGGGGCTCCTACAATGAGCAGTTCTTC
>.|TRBV5-4|TRBD2|TRBJ2-7
CASSSPGLAGVGLF
TGTGCCAGCAGCTCTCCGGGACTAGCGGGAGTGGGCCTCTTC
>once|TRBV28|TRBD1|TRBJ1-4
CASSLYGQGVIGNEKLFF
TGTGCCAGCAGTTTATATGGACAGGGGGTTATCGGGAATGAAAAACTGTTTTTT
>.|TRBV11-2|.|TRBJ2-7
CASSLPSGTSYEQYF
TGTGCCAGCAGCTTGCCATCGGGAACCTCCTACGAGCAGTACTTC
>.|TRBV29-1|.|TRBJ2-2
CSLERVDLNTGELFF
TGCAGCCTCGAGAGAGTTGACTTGAACACCGGGGAGCTGTTTTTT
>once|TRBV18|.|TRBJ2-5
CASSPRQSIQETQYF
TGTGCCAGCTCACCTAGACAGAGCATCCAAGAGACCCAGTACTTC
>few|TRBV30|.|TRBJ2-7
CAWSVRAGGEQYF
TGTGCCTGGAGTGTGCGGGCCGGCGGCGAGCAGTACTTC
>few|TRBV6-4|TRBD2|TRBJ2-1
CASSGGLAGDEQFF
TGTGCCAGCAGTGGGGGACTAGCGGGAGATGAGCAGTTCTTC